This T cell receptor beta chain was identified during a study of blood T cell repertoires in COVID-19. Under the authors' procedure: It was from reference gene primer amplification that nucleated cell counts were estimated. Profiling relied on immunoSEQ multiplex PCR, and the TCRdb table lists in-frame clones only, not all of them. V and J calls plus clone size are reproduced from that table; the DNA served to infer D and trimming. The repertoire holds about 140,000 clones, with roughly four fifths as singletons. Trimming at V came to 2 bases and at J to 7 bases, leaving 3 bases not matched to a gene. The CDR3 consists of 15 residues. Germline V gene sequence: CDR1 MNHEY, CDR2 SVGAGI.

This TCR was sampled from a woman older than 75 with active or convalescent COVID-19. The V call is TRBV6-5, the J call TRBJ2-1; 12 positions match TRBD2. Material for sequencing was peripheral blood. The CDR3 DNA is TGTGCCAGCAGTTACGGACTAGCGGGGTGGAATGAGCAGTTCTTC. It specifies CASSYGLAGWNEQFF.